The 20 T cell receptor beta chains below were found in one sample sequenced in a study of Graves' ophthalmopathy and Graves' hyperthyroidism. The authors amplified TCR beta CDR3 regions, and they did so from RNA transcripts for repertoire sequencing. HTBI primers were used in a first-round RT-PCR, which preceded a second-round multiplex PCR. TCRdb processed the multiplex PCR reads anew with MiXCR; each CDR3 protein has one entry. The table records 35,000 to 50,000 distinct CDR3 sequences, about 50% of them present only once. Sequenced sample: peripheral blood. The receptors originated from an adult woman with stable Graves' hyperthyroidism.

This clonotype was detected many times. The chain links TRBV29-1 to TRBJ2-2; D gene uncertain. The germline V and J ends were trimmed by 1 base and 7 bases, with 10 bases remaining between them. This CDR3 has 13 amino acids. Germline CDR1 is SQVTM and CDR2 is ANQGSEA. In nucleotides, the CDR3 is TGCAGCGTTGAAGTCACAGATGTCGGGGAGCTGTTTTTT. It specifies CSVEVTDVGELFF.

This clonotype was counted ten times or more. The chain couples TRBV5-1 to TRBJ1-2; a weak D match, TRBD1 (6 bases). V lost 2 bases and J lost 4, with 12 bases in between. Germline CDR1 reads SGHRS; CDR2 reads YFSETQ. This CDR3 has 14 amino acids. The DNA for the CDR3 is TGCGCCAGCAGCTTTACGGGGGGCTCCTATGGCTACACCTTC. Its protein is CASSFTGGSYGYTF.

The chain joins TRBV12-3 or TRBV12-4 to TRBJ1-2; D ambiguous. Trimming cost V 6 bases and J 12 bases, with 17 bases left between them. This CDR3 contains 12 residues. The CDR3: CASRPMRGGNTF. The CDR3 coding sequence is TGTGCCAGCAGACCCATGCGGGGAGGCAACACCTTC.

The chain is built from TRBV20-1 and TRBJ2-7; TRBD1 agrees at 9 bases. The germline gives CDR1 DFQATT, CDR2 SNEGSKA (reference sequence). The CDR3 is made up of 14 amino acids. V gave up 5 bases and J gave up 3 bases; unmatched junction bases: 8. CDR3 sequence reads: CSALRGDRDYEQYF. The CDR3 bases are TGCAGTGCTCTTCGCGGGGACAGGGACTACGAGCAGTACTTC.

The sample holds a few counts of this clonotype. CDR3 DNA sequence: TGCAGTGCCAGGATGACTAGCGGGAGGGCCTGGGAGACCCAGTACTTC. It specifies CSARMTSGRAWETQYF. The chain joins TRBV20-1 to TRBJ2-5; 14 bases align to TRBD2. CDR3 length: 16 residues. The germline CDR1 and CDR2 sequences are DFQATT and SNEGSKA (reference sequence). Trimming at V came to 6 bases and at J to 5 bases, leaving 11 bases not matched to a gene.

As concerns this clonotype: Lacking the conserved final phenylalanine or tryptophan, this CDR3 likely reflects a read error. V gene TRBV6-2 or TRBV6-3 combines with J gene TRBJ2-7; D is ambiguous. The CDR3 consists of 11 residues. CDR1 and CDR2 from the germline V gene are MNHEY and SVGEGT. CDR3 DNA sequence: TGTGCCAACAGTTTATATGACGAGCAGTACCTC. It is translated as CANSLYDEQYL.

In regard to this clonotype: Germline is not matched at one junction end, which may reflect a read error. This chain joins TRBV13 and TRBJ1-5; the match to TRBD1 covers 7 bases. The CDR3 runs 15 residues. Germline V lookup: CDR1 PRHDT, CDR2 FYEKMQ (reference sequence). CDR3 in DNA: TGCGCCAGCAGCCTCTCGGACAGGCCATACTCCTACGAGCATTTT. It translates to CASSLSDRPYSYEHF. Full variable domain (rest looked up from reference TRBV13 and TRBJ1-5): AAGVIQSPRHLIKEKRETATLKCYPIPRHDTVYWYQQGPGQDPQFLISFYEKMQSDKGSIPDRFSAQQFSDYHSELNMSSLELGDSALYFCASSLSDRPYSYEHFGDGTRLSIL.

The chain is built from TRBV20-1 and TRBJ1-5; D not certain. CDR1 is DFQATT and CDR2 is SNEGSKA in the germline V gene (reference sequence). The CDR3 extends over 13 amino acids. V was clipped by 6 bases and J by 0 bases, with 9 bases between them. CDR3 sequence (DNA): TGCAGTGCCAGGATGACTAGCAATCAGCCCCAGCATTTT. Translated: CSARMTSNQPQHF.

This clonotype came up a few times. The chain joins TRBV7-6 to TRBJ2-7; 9 bases agree with TRBD2. V dropped 4 bases and J dropped 0; count of bases not matched to a gene: 4. The CDR3 contains 15 residues. The V gene's germline CDR1 is SGHVS and CDR2 FNYEAQ. The CDR3 nucleotides read TGTGCCAGCAGCTCCGATAGCGGGAGCTCCTACGAGCAGTACTTC. This gives the protein CASSSDSGSSYEQYF.

In its sample, this clonotype was seen many times. The chain couples TRBV14 to TRBJ1-1; maybe TRBD1 (6 bases). The V gene's germline CDR1 is SGHDN and CDR2 FVKESK. The CDR3 loop spans 14 amino acids. The V and J ends lost 8 bases and 0 bases respectively, with 13 bases between them. The CDR3 protein is CASSRRGLNTEAFF. As DNA, the CDR3 is TGTGCCAGCTCGAGACGGGGGCTGAACACTGAAGCTTTCTTT.

This chain connects TRBV12-3 or TRBV12-4 to TRBJ1-6, with a possible D match to TRBD1 (6 bases). The V and J ends lost 6 bases and 7 bases respectively, with 10 bases between them. CDR3 size: 13 residues. CDR3 bases: TGTGCCAGCAGCCGCACAGGGAATTCACCCCTCCACTTT. The encoded protein is CASSRTGNSPLHF.

In this sample, this clonotype turned up many times. The gene calls are TRBV18 and TRBJ2-5; 7 bases agree with TRBD1. This CDR3 contains 14 residues. Germline loops: CDR1 KGHSH, CDR2 LQKENI. The ends lost 3 bases at V and 5 bases at J; junction bases unmatched: 6. The CDR3 coding sequence is TGTGCCAGCTCACCTTTAGGGGGCCGGGAGACCCAGTACTTC. Residues: CASSPLGGRETQYF.

Only one count was recorded for this clonotype. This chain uses TRBV6-5 with TRBJ2-7; 8 bases fit TRBD1. The CDR3 spans 14 residues. The V gene end was trimmed by 0 bases and the J gene end by 4 bases; junction bases not matched to a gene: 2. Germline V lookup: CDR1 MNHEY, CDR2 SVGAGI. The CDR3 DNA reads as TGTGCCAGCAGTTACTCGAGACAGGGGTACGAGCAGTACTTC. It codes for CASSYSRQGYEQYF.

There are many counts of this clonotype. The chain couples TRBV7-2 to TRBJ2-3, with D possibly being TRBD2 (6 bases). Per the germline V gene, CDR1 is SGHTA and CDR2 is FQGNSA. This CDR3 is 13 amino acids long. V gave up 3 bases and J gave up 6 bases, with 10 bases separating them. CDR3 DNA: TGTGCCAGCAGCTTTTCCCGGGGGGATACGCAGTATTTT. It translates to CASSFSRGDTQYF.

This clonotype was picked up one time. The chain recombines TRBV29-1 with TRBJ1-1; D is uncertain. The CDR3 length is 12 residues. The V and J ends lost 8 bases and 4 bases respectively, with 14 bases between them. Looked up from germline, CDR1 is SQVTM and CDR2 is ANQGSEA. In nucleotides, the CDR3 is TGCAGCCAAGAATTAGGAGGCACTGAAGCTTTCTTT. It specifies CSQELGGTEAFF.

V and J are TRBV20-1 and TRBJ2-7; D not certain. The CDR3 totals 13 residues. Germline V gives CDR1 DFQATT, CDR2 SNEGSKA (reference sequence). V was pared by 3 bases and J by 6 bases, with 15 bases between. As DNA, the CDR3 is TGCAGTGCTAGTCAGTCTAGTCCATCCGAGCAGTACTTC. Residues: CSASQSSPSEQYF.

The chain links TRBV7-9 to TRBJ1-1; tentative D call: TRBD1 (5 bases). CDR1 SEHNR and CDR2 FQNEAQ come from the germline V gene (reference sequence). V was clipped by 5 bases and J by 5 bases, with 15 bases between them. This CDR3 is built from 14 residues. CDR3 residues: CASSRPQGGTEAFF. CDR3 coding DNA: TGTGCCAGCAGCCGCCCGCAGGGTGGGACTGAAGCTTTCTTT.

The chain has TRBV20-1 and TRBJ2-7, with D hard to call. With 0 bases removed from V and 5 bases from J, the gap between germline ends came to 17 bases. This CDR3 region has 15 residues. Germline loops: CDR1 DFQATT, CDR2 SNEGSKA (reference sequence). CDR3 protein: CSARDAAEGWNEQYF. The CDR3 DNA sequence: TGCAGTGCTAGAGATGCCGCAGAAGGTTGGAACGAGCAGTACTTC.

The chain uses TRBV7-2 and TRBJ1-3; D remains ambiguous. V gave up 1 base and J gave up 4 bases, with 11 bases separating them. This CDR3 has 15 residues. The V gene's germline CDR1 is SGHTA and CDR2 FQGNSA. The chain's CDR3 is CASSLESGYGNTIYF. DNA of the CDR3: TGTGCCAGCAGCTTAGAATCTGGGTACGGAAACACCATATATTTT.

This clonotype was seen ten or more times. The chain uses TRBV9 and TRBJ2-7; TRBD2 might be the D (6 bases). The germline V gene encodes CDR1 SGDLS and CDR2 YYNGEE. Trimming took off 4 bases at V and 2 bases at J, with 16 bases between the two ends. The CDR3 loop spans 15 amino acids. The CDR3 sequence: CASSRGASTAYEQYF. The CDR3 DNA reads as TGTGCCAGCAGCCGCGGGGCTAGCACTGCCTACGAGCAGTACTTC.